The clone carrying this T cell receptor (beta chain) was observed at least ten times. These data belong to a study of T-cell reconstitution after alpha-beta-depleted transplantation in children. Unique molecular identifiers tagged the TCRbeta library. In TCRdb, the PCR reads were re-called with MiXCR into one record per CDR3 protein. This table holds approximately 400,000 distinct CDR3 sequences, approximately 10% found once. V lost 6 bases, J lost 7 bases, and 12 bases lay in between. The CDR3 is 12 amino acids. This TCR was sampled from a human donor who donated a stem cell graft to a child with acute myeloid leukemia. The gene calls are TRBV12-3 or TRBV12-4 and TRBJ1-1; D might be TRBD1 (6 bases). Source: PBMCs from the stem cell graft donor, taken from the stem cell graft. The CDR3 is CASRSGDREAFF. The CDR3 DNA reads TGTGCCAGCAGATCAGGGGACCGTGAAGCTTTCTTT.